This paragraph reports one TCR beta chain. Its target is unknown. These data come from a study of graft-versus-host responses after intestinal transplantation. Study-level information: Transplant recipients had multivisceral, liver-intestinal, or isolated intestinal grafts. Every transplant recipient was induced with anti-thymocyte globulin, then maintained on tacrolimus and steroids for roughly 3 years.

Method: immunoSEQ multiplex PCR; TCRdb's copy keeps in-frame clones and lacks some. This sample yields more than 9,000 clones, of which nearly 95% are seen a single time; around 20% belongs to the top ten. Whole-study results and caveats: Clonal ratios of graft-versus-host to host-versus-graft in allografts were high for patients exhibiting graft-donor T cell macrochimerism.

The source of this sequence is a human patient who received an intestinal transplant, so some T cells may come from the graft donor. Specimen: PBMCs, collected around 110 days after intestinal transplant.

The CDR3 DNA reads as TGTGCCAGCAGCTTAGCATCAAGGCGGGCCGAAGAGACCCAGTACTTC. Protein sequence: CASSLASRRAEETQYF. The chain combines TRBV7-8 with TRBJ2-5; perhaps TRBD2 as D (5 bases). V was shortened by 0 bases and J by 3 bases, with 14 bases between the two germline ends. There are 16 residues in the CDR3. The germline gives CDR1 SGHVS, CDR2 FQNEAQ.